The 3 T cell receptor beta chains listed next were all sequenced from one sample in a study of blood T cell repertoires in COVID-19. Some clones are missing from TCRdb's copy, which holds only in-frame ones; the method was immunoSEQ multiplex PCR. This sample has fewer than 150,000 clones, with about 80% found just once. Sequencing used peripheral blood. The origin of the receptors is a man between 65 and 80 years old with acute or convalescent COVID-19.

J is TRBJ1-5 and V is TRBV11-2, with TRBD1 as a possible D gene (6 bases). In germline, CDR1 is SGHAT, CDR2 FQNNGV. The CDR3 loop spans 13 amino acids. V was shortened by 4 bases and J by 7 bases, with 11 bases between the two germline ends. The CDR3 region is CASSYTGLQPQHF. CDR3 sequence (DNA): TGTGCCAGCAGCTATACAGGGTTACAGCCCCAGCATTTT.

A few counts support this clone. The rearrangement links TRBV5-6 to TRBJ2-7, with D maybe TRBD1 (5 bases). Germline V gene data show CDR1 as SGHDT and CDR2 as YYEEEE. The CDR3 totals 14 residues. With 0 bases removed from V and 4 bases from J, the gap between germline ends came to 11 bases. Here the CDR3 DNA reads TGTGCCAGCAGCTTGGGGGGCAGTGTTTACGAGCAGTACTTC. It yields the protein CASSLGGSVYEQYF. The full variable domain, rest sourced from reference TRBV5-6 and TRBJ2-7, is DAGVTQSPTHLIKTRGQQVTLRCSPKSGHDTVSWYQQALGQGPQFIFQYYEEEERQRGNFPDRFSGHQFPNYSSELNVNALLLGDSALYLCASSLGGSVYEQYFGPGTRLTVT.

The chain uses TRBV7-3 and TRBJ2-1; 9 positions match TRBD2. V lost 2 bases and J lost 7; bases outside the gene matches: 3. CDR1 and CDR2 from the germline V gene are SGHTA and FQGTGA. The CDR3 spans 14 residues. CDR3 sequence: CASSLGSGSNEQFF. The CDR3 coding sequence is TGTGCCAGCAGCTTAGGTAGCGGGAGTAATGAGCAGTTCTTC.